This T cell receptor beta chain stems from a study of CD4 T cells in relation to SARS-CoV-2 and coronaviruses. Unexposed donor CD4+ T cells date from 2011-2018, before the COVID-19 pandemic. After nine to ten days of culture, CD4+ T cells were isolated. With respect to this clone: Its antigen is unidentified.

Measured with immunoSEQ multiplex PCR; TCRdb has only the in-frame clones, and not every one. The top ten clones hold 20% to 25% of a sample with about 25,000 clones, around 78% of them seen once. CDR1 is KGHSH and CDR2 is LQKENI in the germline V gene. CDR3 length: 13 amino acids. The V and J ends lost 2 bases and 6 bases respectively, with 8 bases between them. Sequencing was done on a sample of CD4+ T cells from PBMCs, cultured in vitro. This clonotype was sampled from a human donor in good health. The chain couples TRBV18 to TRBJ2-1; D remains unclear. The CDR3 nucleotides read TGTGCCAGCTCACCAACGGAGTCCAATGAGCAGTTCTTC. Residues: CASSPTESNEQFF.